Below are 3 T cell receptor beta chains sequenced from a single sample in a study of OX40 agonist ivuxolimab in advanced cancers. Repertoires were generated with immunoSEQ multiplex PCR, while TCRdb's copy carries only in-frame clones and drops some. This sample has 80,000 or so clones, with about 85% found just once. The input for sequencing was CD4+ or CD8+ T cells sorted from blood, taken in a trial of the OX40 agonist ivuxolimab. All receptors come from an adult with an advanced solid tumor such as melanoma, head and neck, liver or kidney cancer.

The chain recombines TRBV27 with TRBJ1-3; no reliable D call. Trimming shortened V by 0 bases and J by 0 bases, and 12 bases separated the two germline ends. In germline, CDR1 is MNHEY, CDR2 SMNVEV (reference sequence). The CDR3 spans 17 residues. CDR3 coding DNA: TGTGCCAGCAGTTTATCCCGAGGAGGGCACTCTGGAAACACCATATATTTT. It is translated as CASSLSRGGHSGNTIYF.

The V and J genes are TRBV4-1 and TRBJ2-2; 9 bases agree with TRBD1. Germline V CDR1 and CDR2: MGHRA, YSYEKL. The CDR3 extends over 16 amino acids. J was trimmed by 5 bases and V by 4 bases; bases with no gene match: 8. The CDR3 coding sequence is TGCGCCAGCAGCCGGAACAGGGGGCAAGCGACCGGGGAGCTGTTTTTT. Translation gives CASSRNRGQATGELFF.

The chain carries TRBV2 and TRBJ2-7; no clear D. V shed 4 bases and J shed 3 bases, with 7 bases lying between them. This CDR3 contains 12 residues. The germline gives CDR1 SNHLY, CDR2 FYNNEI. CDR3: CASSGENYEQYF. CDR3 DNA sequence: TGTGCCAGCAGTGGGGAAAACTACGAGCAGTACTTC.